The present T cell receptor (beta chain) was sequenced within a study of blood T cells in healthy people across ages. Broader study findings: The donors' CMV status was not determined, possibly confounding changes in expanded clonotypes.

Combining a sample-barcoded 5' primer with a J-beta primer mix, a second PCR ran for roughly 6 to 12 cycles. TCRdb analysed the 5' RACE reads with MiXCR anew, one entry per CDR3 protein. The table shows 600,000 to 850,000 distinct CDR3 sequences, with roughly 25% occurring only once. V was clipped by 7 bases and J by 1 base, with 9 bases between them. This CDR3 contains 14 residues. From germline, CDR1 is SGHRS and CDR2 YFSETQ. This clonotype was counted only a few times. Antigen specificity is unknown. Another study also made use of these data, one on T cells of mothers and their children.

This clonotype originated in a boy aged 5-17 years in good health. The sequenced sample consisted of blood. V gene TRBV5-1 combines with J gene TRBJ2-6; no firm D call. CDR3 nucleotide sequence: TGCGCCAGCCTAGAGGTGTCTGGGGCCAACGTCCTGACTTTC. It translates to CASLEVSGANVLTF.